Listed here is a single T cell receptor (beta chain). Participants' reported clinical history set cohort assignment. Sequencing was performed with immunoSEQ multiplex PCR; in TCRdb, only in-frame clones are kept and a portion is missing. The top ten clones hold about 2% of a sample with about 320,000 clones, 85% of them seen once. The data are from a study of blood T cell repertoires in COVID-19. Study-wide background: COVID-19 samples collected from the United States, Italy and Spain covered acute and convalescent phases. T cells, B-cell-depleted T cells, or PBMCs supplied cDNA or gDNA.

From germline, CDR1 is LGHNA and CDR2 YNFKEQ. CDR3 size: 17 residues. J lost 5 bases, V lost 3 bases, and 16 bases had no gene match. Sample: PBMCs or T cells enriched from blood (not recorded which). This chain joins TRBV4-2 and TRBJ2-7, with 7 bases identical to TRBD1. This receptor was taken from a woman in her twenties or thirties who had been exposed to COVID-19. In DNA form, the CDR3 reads TGTGCCAGCAGCCAGCAAAGCAACAGGGGAATTATCGACGAGCAGTACTTC. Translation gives CASSQQSNRGIIDEQYF.